These T cell receptor beta chains were read from a single sample in a study of T cell responses to AZD1222 COVID-19 vaccine. Profiling relied on immunoSEQ multiplex PCR, and the TCRdb table lists in-frame clones only, not all of them. In the table there are 100,000 to 120,000 clones, over 85% of which are singletons. The starting material was peripheral blood, obtained 28 days after the second AZD1222 dose. The receptors derive from an adult who received the AZD1222 COVID-19 vaccine. The CDR3 runs from the conserved cysteine through the conserved F or W. D genes are given only for firm matches. Rows may omit the clone size; those that give it use once, few, many or a size class.

TRBV2	-	-	11	TRBJ2-5	CASSDNRPQYF	TGTGCCAGCAGTGACAACCGTCCCCAGTACTTC
TRBV4-2	TRBD2	-	19	TRBJ2-4	CASSQDPPGLAGGKNIQYF	TGTGCCAGCAGCCAAGACCCCCCGGGACTAGCGGGGGGTAAAAACATTCAGTACTTC
TRBV6-5	-	few	13	TRBJ1-3	CASRGQNGNTIYF	TGTGCCAGCAGGGGGCAGAATGGAAACACCATATATTTT
TRBV10-1	TRBD1	-	14	TRBJ2-5	CASSSGGQGETQYF	TGCGCCAGCAGCAGTGGTGGACAGGGGGAGACCCAGTACTTC
TRBV11-1	-	-	15	TRBJ2-7	CASSLVHGVTYEQYF	TGTGCCAGCAGCTTAGTTCATGGGGTTACCTACGAGCAGTACTTC
TRBV9	-	-	14	TRBJ2-3	CASSPSASTDTQYF	TGTGCCAGCAGCCCCTCTGCCAGCACAGATACGCAGTATTTT
TRBV14	-	-	15	TRBJ2-7	CASSPHGTDSYEQYF	TGTGCCAGCAGCCCACATGGGACTGATTCCTACGAGCAGTACTTC
TRBV24-1	-	once	17	TRBJ1-3	CATSDTREGGNGNTIYF	TGTGCCACCAGTGATACGCGGGAGGGGGGGAACGGAAACACCATATATTTT
TRBV6-1	TRBD1	-	12	TRBJ1-1	CASSELTGLPFF	TGTGCCAGCAGTGAACTGACAGGGTTACCTTTCTTT
TRBV7-9	TRBD2	-	18	TRBJ2-1	CASSTSTSGGFVGNEQFF	TGTGCCAGCAGCACCTCGACTAGCGGGGGTTTTGTCGGGAATGAGCAGTTCTTC
TRBV7-3	-	-	13	TRBJ2-2	CASSPGFPGELFF	TGTGCCAGCAGCCCAGGGTTTCCCGGGGAGCTGTTTTTT
TRBV2	TRBD1	once	13	TRBJ2-7	CASRNTGTGKQYF	TGTGCCAGCAGGAACACCGGGACAGGCAAGCAGTACTTC
TRBV5-4	TRBD2	-	14	TRBJ2-7	CASSLERGPYEQYF	TGTGCCAGCAGCTTGGAGCGGGGACCCTACGAGCAGTACTTC
TRBV5-4	-	-	13	TRBJ2-3	CASSLAGADTQYF	TGTGCCAGCAGCTTGGCCGGGGCAGATACGCAGTATTTT
TRBV9	-	-	16	TRBJ2-1	CASSPPGWGYYNEQFF	TGTGCCAGCAGCCCCCCGGGATGGGGCTACTACAATGAGCAGTTCTTC
TRBV5-1	-	-	14	TRBJ1-1	CASSLVAGSTEAFF	TGCGCCAGCAGCTTGGTAGCGGGGTCCACTGAAGCTTTCTTT
TRBV2	-	-	13	TRBJ2-2	CASIPTSSGELFF	TGTGCCAGCATTCCTACTAGCTCCGGGGAGCTGTTTTTT
TRBV6-2/TRBV6-3	TRBD1	-	15	TRBJ2-7	CASSYAGTGVYEQYF	TGTGCCAGCAGTTACGCCGGGACAGGGGTCTACGAGCAGTACTTC
TRBV14	-	-	15	TRBJ1-2	CASSQDVRGLDGYTF	TGTGCCAGCAGCCAAGATGTCCGGGGACTGGATGGCTACACCTTC
TRBV5-6	-	-	16	TRBJ1-6	CASRNWLGTGNSPLHF	TGTGCCAGCAGGAATTGGTTGGGGACGGGGAATTCACCCCTCCACTTT
TRBV7-2	-	-	16	TRBJ1-2	CASSLSRGWANYGYTF	TGTGCCAGCAGCTTAAGCCGGGGATGGGCTAACTATGGCTACACCTTC
TRBV6-5	TRBD1	once	14	TRBJ2-7	CASSRDRVRHEQYF	TGTGCCAGCAGCCGGGACAGGGTACGACACGAGCAGTACTTC
TRBV5-1	TRBD2	-	17	TRBJ2-1	CASSTSGGAGSYNEQFF	TGCGCCAGCAGCACTAGCGGGGGGGCCGGTTCCTACAATGAGCAGTTCTTC
TRBV5-1	-	-	14	TRBJ2-7	CASSLGGRAYEQYF	TGCGCCAGCAGCTTGGGTGGCAGGGCGTACGAGCAGTACTTC
TRBV9	TRBD2	-	14	TRBJ2-1	CASSALGGVDEQFF	TGTGCCAGCAGCGCCCTCGGGGGGGTAGATGAGCAGTTCTTC
TRBV12-3/TRBV12-4	-	-	11	TRBJ1-1	CASSLVHEAFF	TGTGCCAGCAGTTTAGTACATGAAGCTTTCTTT
TRBV28	-	-	14	TRBJ1-4	CASSKGGLNEKLFF	TGTGCCAGTAGTAAGGGGGGGCTTAATGAAAAACTGTTTTTT
TRBV5-4	-	once	14	TRBJ2-7	CASSRDFSSYEQYF	TGTGCCAGCAGCCGGGACTTTAGCTCCTACGAGCAGTACTTC
TRBV30	-	-	14	TRBJ2-5	CAWNPQGSQETQYF	TGTGCCTGGAACCCTCAGGGTTCCCAAGAGACCCAGTACTTC
TRBV29-1	-	-	15	TRBJ2-2	CSVKTPGQGSGELFF	TGCAGCGTAAAGACACCGGGTCAGGGCTCCGGGGAGCTGTTTTTT
TRBV2	-	-	11	TRBJ2-5	CASKEGGGQYF	TGTGCCAGCAAAGAGGGAGGGGGGCAGTACTTC
TRBV10-2	-	-	13	TRBJ1-1	CASSEQGGTEAFF	TGCGCCAGCAGTGAGCAGGGAGGGACTGAAGCTTTCTTT
TRBV3-1/TRBV3-2	-	-	11	TRBJ1-2	CASRGGGGYTF	TGTGCCAGCAGGGGAGGAGGTGGCTACACCTTC
TRBV3-1/TRBV3-2	-	-	15	TRBJ1-3	CASSPSPQTHNTIYF	TGTGCCAGCAGCCCTTCACCCCAGACCCACAACACCATATATTTT
TRBV7-8	-	-	13	TRBJ2-7	CASSLGLAYEQYF	TGTGCCAGCAGCCTGGGTCTAGCCTACGAGCAGTACTTC
TRBV10-1	-	-	17	TRBJ2-6	CASSDRKKGPGANVLTF	TGCGCCAGCAGCGACAGGAAAAAGGGACCTGGGGCCAACGTCCTGACTTTC
TRBV4-1	-	once	15	TRBJ1-4	CASSQVGAFYEKLFF	TGCGCCAGCAGCCAAGTTGGGGCCTTTTATGAAAAACTGTTTTTT
TRBV7-2	TRBD1	-	14	TRBJ1-6	CASSLGTGVSPLHF	TGTGCCAGCAGCTTGGGGACAGGCGTATCACCCCTCCACTTT
TRBV29-1	-	once	14	TRBJ1-3	CSVELAVSGNTIYF	TGCAGCGTTGAACTGGCAGTCTCTGGAAACACCATATATTTT
TRBV6-2/TRBV6-3	-	-	13	TRBJ1-6	CASSNRENSPLHF	TGTGCCAGCAGTAACAGGGAGAATTCACCCCTCCACTTT
TRBV7-3	-	-	15	TRBJ2-1	CASSWADSWNNEQFF	TGTGCCAGCAGCTGGGCGGACAGCTGGAACAATGAGCAGTTCTTC
TRBV9	TRBD2	-	16	TRBJ2-1	CASSVGTSGVYNEQFF	TGTGCCAGCAGCGTAGGGACTAGCGGGGTTTACAATGAGCAGTTCTTC
TRBV11-2	-	-	14	TRBJ2-5	CASSPHLLGETQYF	TGTGCCAGCAGCCCACACCTCCTGGGGGAGACCCAGTACTTC
TRBV6-5	-	-	14	TRBJ1-4	CASRPNREVEKLFF	TGTGCCAGCAGGCCTAACAGGGAAGTTGAAAAACTGTTTTTT
TRBV7-2	TRBD1	-	16	TRBJ1-2	CASSPDGGQAVWGYTF	TGTGCCAGCAGCCCCGACGGGGGACAGGCCGTCTGGGGCTACACCTTC
TRBV6-1	-	-	14	TRBJ2-7	CASSEAPGLYEQYF	TGTGCCAGCAGTGAAGCCCCAGGGTTATACGAGCAGTACTTC
TRBV11-2	-	-	12	TRBJ1-3	CASSLAGNTIYF	TGTGCCAGCAGCTTAGCTGGAAACACCATATATTTT
TRBV4-2	-	-	15	TRBJ1-5	CASSQERAGNQPQHF	TGTGCCAGCAGCCAAGAAAGGGCAGGCAATCAGCCCCAGCATTTT
TRBV7-8	TRBD2	-	18	TRBJ2-1	CASSPRFFGGGTYNEQFF	TGTGCCAGCAGCCCGCGGTTTTTTGGCGGGGGGACCTACAATGAGCAGTTCTTC
TRBV28	TRBD1	-	14	TRBJ1-1	CASSTGVPNTEAFF	TGTGCCAGCAGTACAGGGGTTCCGAACACTGAAGCTTTCTTT
TRBV3-1/TRBV3-2	TRBD1	-	15	TRBJ1-4	CASSPMWDRIEKLFF	TGTGCCAGCAGCCCAATGTGGGACAGGATTGAAAAACTGTTTTTT
TRBV12-3/TRBV12-4	-	-	13	TRBJ1-5	CASTRGAGQPQHF	TGTGCCAGCACCCGGGGGGCCGGACAGCCCCAGCATTTT